This T cell receptor (beta chain) was found in a study of T cells in Graves' hyperthyroidism and ophthalmopathy. Study findings and constraints: Ophthalmopathy, which appeared later, was predicted by the model a median roughly 6.4 months before onset. Stable hyperthyroidism and ophthalmopathy were separated using 13 V-J signatures.

Turning to this clonotype: The antigen remains unidentified.

There were TCR beta CDR3 regions amplified from RNA transcripts. The HTBI primer set served for first-round RT-PCR of the TCR CDR3. TCRdb itself ran the multiplex PCR reads through MiXCR, one entry per CDR3 protein. The data show about 350,000 distinct CDR3 sequences, with about 16% seen just once and approximately 19% held by the top ten. The CDR3 has 14 residues. The V and J ends lost 4 bases and 0 bases respectively, with 10 bases between them. Germline V gene data show CDR1 as SGHKS and CDR2 as YYEKEE (reference sequence). This TCR was sampled from a woman in her sixties or seventies with Graves' ophthalmopathy. The chain carries TRBV5-5 and TRBJ1-1, with no clear D. The source material was blood. CDR3 residues: CASSIREMNTEAFF. The CDR3 nucleotides read TGTGCCAGCAGCATCCGGGAGATGAACACTGAAGCTTTCTTT.